A selection of T cell receptor beta chains follows, all from one sample in a study of post-analysis software for immune sequencing data. TCRdb reprocessed the PCR reads with MiXCR, giving one entry per CDR3 protein. Among around 400,000 distinct CDR3 sequences, approximately 37% were seen once, and the ten largest hold 7.6%. Sample: blood. These TCRs come from a girl aged 2 to 9 with multiple sclerosis. Each CDR3 is given with its conserved first and last residue. A D gene is named only where the DNA matches it firmly. Size values are once, few and many counts, or a class for expanded clones, and some rows have none.

length	D	size	V	J	DNA	CDR3
17	TRBD2	.	TRBV6-5	TRBJ2-3	TGTGCCGGCAGTTACGGCCGGCCCGGGAGGTCCGCTGATACGCAGTATTTT	CAGSYGRPGRSADTQYF
12	.	few	TRBV7-9	TRBJ2-3	TGTGCCAGCGGGGTCTCCACAGATACGCAGTATTTT	CASGVSTDTQYF
14	TRBD1	.	TRBV20-1	TRBJ1-2	TGCAGTGCTCCTCAGGGGGGCAATAGCTATGGCTACACCTTC	CSAPQGGNSYGYTF
15	TRBD1	few	TRBV7-2	TRBJ2-7	TGTGCCAGCAGCTCGGGACAGTTCCTCTTCCCCGAGCAGTACTTC	CASSSGQFLFPEQYF
14	.	.	TRBV5-6	TRBJ1-4	TGTGCCAGCAGCTTCAGGGTGACTAATGAAAAACTGTTTTTT	CASSFRVTNEKLFF
13	TRBD1	.	TRBV11-2	TRBJ2-1	TGTGCCAGCAGCCAGGGACAGGTGAATGAGCAGTTCTTC	CASSQGQVNEQFF
14	.	few	TRBV6-2/TRBV6-3	TRBJ2-7	TGTGCCAGCAGGGGGGTAGGGCCATTCTACGAGCAGTACTTC	CASRGVGPFYEQYF
15	TRBD2	.	TRBV3-1	TRBJ2-7	TGTGCCAGCAGCGAACCTTGGGGAGGGGTCGACGAGCAGTACTTC	CASSEPWGGVDEQYF
16	.	.	TRBV7-2	TRBJ2-3	TGTGCCAGCAGCTTAGGCGCTAGCCTGAACACAGATACGCAGTATTTT	CASSLGASLNTDTQYF
16	.	.	TRBV29-1	TRBJ2-7	TGCAGCGTTGAAAGACAGACGGGACTAACAGGGTATGAGCAGTACTTC	CSVERQTGLTGYEQYF